The 30 T cell receptor beta chains below were found in one sample sequenced in a study of patients and donors after allogeneic stem cell transplantation. A single record per CDR3 protein comes from TCRdb applying MiXCR to the RT-PCR reads. The data contain some 880,000 distinct CDR3 sequences, under 20% of them singletons. The sequenced sample was blood, either unsorted or a sorted T cell fraction (not recorded which). These TCRs come from a human donor who was either an allogeneic HSCT recipient or a stem cell or donor lymphocyte infusion donor (not recorded which). It is not recorded whose cells these are; they may come from a transplant donor.

CDR3 sequence: CASSPFGGEQFF. In DNA form, the CDR3 reads TGTGCCAGCAGCCCCTTCGGCGGTGAGCAGTTCTTC. The chain is built from TRBV9 and TRBJ2-1; no clear D gene. V was shortened by 4 bases and J by 9 bases, with 11 bases between the two germline ends. Germline V gene data show CDR1 as SGDLS and CDR2 as YYNGEE. The CDR3 runs to 12 residues.

The chain combines TRBV6-1 with TRBJ2-7; D might be TRBD1 or TRBD2, each matching 5 bases. Germline V gene sequence: CDR1 MNHNS, CDR2 SASEGT. This CDR3 has 15 amino acids. The V and J ends lost 4 bases and 2 bases respectively, with 15 bases between them. As DNA, the CDR3 is TGTGCCAGCAGTGGGGAGACCAGGGTTCCCTACGAGCAGTACTTC. This translates into CASSGETRVPYEQYF.

This clonotype was seen a few times. This chain uses TRBV15 with TRBJ1-1, with a possible D match to TRBD1 (6 bases). V gave up 8 bases and J gave up 5 bases, with 21 bases separating them. CDR1 and CDR2 from the germline V gene are LNHNV and YYDKDF (reference sequence). This CDR3 contains 15 residues. The CDR3 loop reads CATGAGATRGTEAFF. The CDR3, as DNA: TGTGCCACCGGGGCGGGGGCTACTCGTGGTACTGAAGCTTTCTTT.

This clonotype was counted between two and nine times. This chain connects TRBV24-1 to TRBJ2-1, with D unclear. This CDR3 region has 11 residues. V shed 8 bases and J shed 6 bases, with 7 bases lying between them. Germline lookup yields CDR1 KGHDR and CDR2 SFDVKD. CDR3 region: CATMSSNEQFF. Written as DNA, the CDR3 is TGTGCCACCATGAGTTCCAATGAGCAGTTCTTC.

The chain recombines TRBV7-2 with TRBJ1-3; D unclear. The V end lost 5 bases, the J end lost 3 bases, and 8 bases lay between the germline ends. The CDR3 sequence is 13 residues long. CDR1 SGHTA and CDR2 FQGNSA come from the germline V gene. The CDR3 sequence: CASSPAFGNTIYF. DNA of the CDR3: TGTGCCAGCAGCCCCGCATTTGGAAACACCATATATTTT. The variable domain in full, with the rest retrieved from reference TRBV7-2 and TRBJ1-3, is GAGVSQSPSNKVTEKGKDVELRCDPISGHTALYWYRQSLGQGLEFLIYFQGNSAPDKSGLPSDRFSAERTGGSVSTLTIQRTQQEDSAVYLCASSPAFGNTIYFGEGSWLTVV.

This clonotype is a singleton in its sample. The rearrangement links TRBV2 to TRBJ2-3; D gene ambiguous. The CDR3 length is 12 residues. V lost 7 bases to trimming and J lost 4 bases, with 9 bases between them. Germline-derived CDR1 and CDR2 are SNHLY and FYNNEI. The CDR3 is CASMGPPDTQYF. The CDR3, as DNA: TGTGCCAGCATGGGCCCTCCAGATACGCAGTATTTT.

The CDR3 region has the DNA TGTGCCAGCAGTGAATATGGGGACGAGCAGTACTTC. As protein: CASSEYGDEQYF. J is TRBJ2-7 and V is TRBV2; D call uncertain. The V gene lost 2 bases and the J gene lost 5 bases, with 7 bases spanning the gap. Looked up from germline, CDR1 is SNHLY and CDR2 is FYNNEI. The CDR3 is 12 amino acids.

This clonotype was seen a few times. The chain links TRBV29-1 to TRBJ2-1; TRBD2 agrees at 7 bases. The V gene's germline CDR1 is SQVTM and CDR2 ANQGSEA. V lost 5 bases and J lost 1; bases outside the gene matches: 8. The CDR3 contains 15 residues. The CDR3 bases are TGCAGCGTTATCAGGGACTATGGGTCCTACAATGAGCAGTTCTTC. Translation: CSVIRDYGSYNEQFF.

The sample holds a few counts of this clonotype. This chain uses TRBV12-3 or TRBV12-4 with TRBJ2-1, with 8 bases matching TRBD1. This CDR3 has 14 residues. V dropped 5 bases and J dropped 9; count of bases not matched to a gene: 9. The CDR3 DNA follows: TGTGCCAGCAGTCCTCTGCAGGGGGCGAGTGAGCAGTTCTTC. Its protein product is CASSPLQGASEQFF.

This clonotype has only a few counts. The rearrangement links TRBV4-1 to TRBJ2-7; D gene unclear. Trimming left V 3 bases short and J 6 bases short, with 15 bases between. The CDR3 contains 14 residues. Germline CDR1 reads MGHRA; CDR2 reads YSYEKL. CDR3 bases: TGCGCCAGCAGCCATCAAGGGTGGGTCTTCGAGCAGTACTTC. Protein product: CASSHQGWVFEQYF.

This clonotype showed up just a few times. The chain couples TRBV27 to TRBJ1-1; TRBD1 might be the D (6 bases). The germline V gene encodes CDR1 MNHEY and CDR2 SMNVEV (reference sequence). Trimming took off 5 bases at V and 3 bases at J, with 10 bases between the two ends. CDR3 length: 13 residues. The CDR3 DNA is TGTGCCAGCAGTCGGACAGTTCACACTGAAGCTTTCTTT. It translates to CASSRTVHTEAFF.

The genes are TRBV7-3 and TRBJ2-3, with D tentatively TRBD2 (5 bases). V was shortened by 0 bases and J by 2 bases, with 9 bases between the two germline ends. Germline CDR1 reads SGHTA; CDR2 reads FQGTGA. The CDR3 runs 15 residues. CDR3 in amino acids: CASSLTASNTDTQYF. As DNA, the CDR3 is TGTGCCAGCAGCTTAACGGCTAGCAACACAGATACGCAGTATTTT. Based on the CDR3 plus reference TRBV7-3 and TRBJ2-3, the full variable domain is GAGVSQTPSNKVTEKGKYVELRCDPISGHTALYWYRQSLGQGPEFLIYFQGTGAADDSGLPNDRFFAVRPEGSVSTLKIQRTERGDSAVYLCASSLTASNTDTQYFGPGTRLTVL.

Ten or more counts support this clonotype. The V gene is TRBV24-1, the J gene TRBJ2-3; D may be TRBD1 (5 bases). This CDR3 comprises 15 residues. The V end was cut by 0 bases, the J end by 3 bases, with 9 bases between. Germline-derived CDR1 and CDR2 are KGHDR and SFDVKD. This chain's CDR3 is CATSDLPPGTDTQYF. For the CDR3, the DNA is TGTGCCACCAGTGATTTGCCCCCAGGGACAGATACGCAGTATTTT.

The chain is built from TRBV9 and TRBJ1-3; D is perhaps TRBD1 (5 bases). Germline CDR1 reads SGDLS; CDR2 reads YYNGEE. V dropped 4 bases and J dropped 0 bases, with 14 bases sitting between them. The CDR3 is made up of 16 amino acids. DNA of the CDR3: TGTGCCAGCAGCACCCGTGGGGACTTCTCTGGAAACACCATATATTTT. This gives the protein CASSTRGDFSGNTIYF.

There are a few counts of this clonotype. This chain joins TRBV7-2 and TRBJ2-7, with D unclear. The CDR3 length is 15 residues. Trimming removed 5 bases at V and 1 base at J, with 15 bases between. The germline V gene has CDR1 SGHTA and CDR2 FQGNSA. CDR3 in amino acids: CASSPLEANSYEQYF. As DNA, the CDR3 is TGTGCCAGCAGCCCCCTCGAAGCCAATTCCTACGAGCAGTACTTC.

This clonotype has a handful of counts. This chain connects TRBV9 to TRBJ2-5; 9 nucleotides line up with TRBD2. CDR3 length: 16 residues. V trimming: 3 bases; J trimming: 3 bases; junction bases outside the gene matches: 9. Germline CDR1 is SGDLS and CDR2 is YYNGEE. The CDR3: CASSAKAGGPKETQYF. CDR3 nucleotide sequence: TGTGCCAGCAGCGCCAAAGCGGGAGGCCCGAAAGAGACCCAGTACTTC.

The gene calls are TRBV6-2 or TRBV6-3 and TRBJ1-5, with D tentatively TRBD1 (5 bases). The CDR3 covers 16 residues. With 7 bases removed from V and 0 bases from J, the gap between germline ends came to 16 bases. Germline V gene data show CDR1 as MNHEY and CDR2 as SVGEGT. The CDR3 DNA follows: TGTGCCAGCAAAATCGGGACTGATAATAGCAATCAGCCCCAGCATTTT. Protein sequence: CASKIGTDNSNQPQHF.

The chain couples TRBV25-1 to TRBJ1-1; no definite D call. Germline V CDR1 and CDR2: MGHDK, SYGVNS. Trimming removed 3 bases at V and 11 bases at J, with 19 bases between. This CDR3 comprises 14 residues. CDR3 DNA: TGTGCCAGCAGTGAGGACCGGGGTAAGAAGGAGGCTTTCTTT. This encodes CASSEDRGKKEAFF.

The V gene is TRBV27, the J gene TRBJ1-6, with D maybe TRBD1 (6 bases). This CDR3 comprises 16 residues. Germline values: CDR1 MNHEY, CDR2 SMNVEV (reference sequence). The V and J ends lost 5 bases and 12 bases respectively, with 23 bases between them. The CDR3 sequence is CASSNYRESQNGPLHF. The CDR3 nucleotides read TGTGCCAGCAGTAACTACAGGGAGAGCCAAAACGGACCCCTCCACTTT.

This clonotype showed up just a few times. The chain employs TRBV3-1 and TRBJ2-7, with 8 bases identical to TRBD2. CDR1 LGHDT and CDR2 YNNKEL come from the germline V gene (reference sequence). The V gene end was trimmed by 1 base and the J gene end by 1 base; junction bases not matched to a gene: 6. This CDR3 contains 16 residues. CDR3 DNA sequence: TGTGCCAGCAGCCAAGTACCAGGCGGGAGGTCCTACGAGCAGTACTTC. Translating it yields CASSQVPGGRSYEQYF.

In this sample, this clonotype turned up many times. The rearrangement joins TRBV12-3 or TRBV12-4 to TRBJ2-1; 11 nucleotides match TRBD2. The CDR3 loop spans 15 amino acids. J gave up 5 bases and V 6 bases, and 6 bases lay outside the gene matches. The CDR3 protein is CASSLSSGGNNEQFF. In nucleotides, the CDR3 is TGTGCCAGCAGCCTGTCTAGCGGGGGGAACAATGAGCAGTTCTTC.

The chain recombines TRBV3-1 with TRBJ2-1; TRBD2 is a possible D gene (6 bases). Germline CDR1 reads LGHDT; CDR2 reads YNNKEL (reference sequence). This CDR3 contains 17 residues. V was pared by 1 base and J by 2 bases, with 15 bases between. The CDR3 sequence: CASSQGWGGVTYNEQFF. CDR3 DNA: TGTGCCAGCAGCCAAGGGTGGGGCGGGGTGACCTACAATGAGCAGTTCTTC.

V is TRBV11-2 and J is TRBJ1-3; D remains ambiguous. V lost 4 bases, J lost 0 bases, and 4 bases lay in between. CDR1 is SGHAT and CDR2 is FQNNGV in the germline V gene. This CDR3 region has 13 residues. The CDR3 protein is CASSWDSGNTIYF. The CDR3 region has the DNA TGTGCCAGCAGCTGGGACTCTGGAAACACCATATATTTT.

This clonotype has ten or more counts. DNA of the CDR3: TGTGCCAGCTCACCGGGGACAGGTACCAATCAGCCCCAGCATTTT. The encoded protein is CASSPGTGTNQPQHF. The rearrangement joins TRBV18 to TRBJ1-5; TRBD1 agrees at 8 bases. The CDR3 has 15 amino acids. Trimming at V came to 3 bases and at J to 3 bases, leaving 4 bases not matched to a gene. Looked up from germline, CDR1 is KGHSH and CDR2 is LQKENI. The variable domain in full, with the rest retrieved from reference TRBV18 and TRBJ1-5, is NAGVMQNPRHLVRRRGQEARLRCSPMKGHSHVYWYRQLPEEGLKFMVYLQKENIIDESGMPKERFSAEFPKEGPSILRIQQVVRGDSAAYFCASSPGTGTNQPQHFGDGTRLSIL.

The gene calls are TRBV19 and TRBJ1-6, with TRBD1 matching over 7 bases. This CDR3 region has 16 residues. The germline CDR1 and CDR2 sequences are LNHDA and SQIVND (reference sequence). J was trimmed by 8 bases and V by 0 bases; bases with no gene match: 7. CDR3 coding DNA: TGTGCCAGTAGTATAGACCGAGGGACAGCGCATTCACCCCTCCACTTT. It translates to CASSIDRGTAHSPLHF.

This clonotype was seen only a few times. The chain has TRBV4-2 and TRBJ2-3; 11 positions agree with TRBD2. This CDR3 region has 16 residues. Looked up from germline, CDR1 is LGHNA and CDR2 is YNFKEQ. V was clipped by 3 bases and J by 7 bases; unmatched bases: 9. The CDR3 protein is CASSQASGGTSNTQYF. CDR3 coding DNA: TGTGCCAGCAGCCAGGCTAGCGGGGGGACCTCGAATACGCAGTATTTT.

The chain employs TRBV24-1 and TRBJ1-5, with a tentative D call TRBD1 (5 bases). The germline V and J ends were trimmed by 5 bases and 4 bases, with 8 bases remaining between them. Germline V gives CDR1 KGHDR, CDR2 SFDVKD. The CDR3 covers 13 residues. The CDR3 nucleotides read TGTGCCACCAGTGGGCAGGGTAATCAGCCCCAGCATTTT. Protein product: CATSGQGNQPQHF.

The gene calls are TRBV25-1 and TRBJ1-2; D uncertain. This CDR3 is 14 amino acids long. Germline V lookup: CDR1 MGHDK, CDR2 SYGVNS. V was pared by 4 bases and J by 6 bases, with 15 bases between. The CDR3, as DNA: TGTGCCAGCAGTGCAACGTTCGATGGGGATGGCTACACCTTC. This gives the protein CASSATFDGDGYTF.

The chain has TRBV12-3 or TRBV12-4 and TRBJ2-3; D possibly corresponds to TRBD2 (7 bases). The V end was cut by 6 bases, the J end by 2 bases, with 18 bases between. The length of the CDR3 is 16 residues. Written as DNA, the CDR3 is TGTGCCAGCAGGGCGCGGGGGCCTCCCCTCACAGATACGCAGTATTTT. It is translated as CASRARGPPLTDTQYF.

The V gene is TRBV18, the J gene TRBJ1-1, with TRBD1 matching over 9 bases. Unmatched junction bases numbered 11, after V lost 2 bases and J lost 1 base. The CDR3 spans 18 residues. Per the germline V gene, CDR1 is KGHSH and CDR2 is LQKENI. DNA for the CDR3: TGTGCCAGCTCACCAAAATCCGGACAGGGGAGGGAGAACACTGAAGCTTTCTTT. Translation: CASSPKSGQGRENTEAFF. The variable domain in full, with the rest retrieved from reference TRBV18 and TRBJ1-1, is NAGVMQNPRHLVRRRGQEARLRCSPMKGHSHVYWYRQLPEEGLKFMVYLQKENIIDESGMPKERFSAEFPKEGPSILRIQQVVRGDSAAYFCASSPKSGQGRENTEAFFGQGTRLTVV.